Listed here are 12 T cell receptor beta chains from one sample, sequenced in a study of T-cell memory formation after mild COVID-19. TCRdb re-analysed the 5' RACE reads in MiXCR, keeping a single row per CDR3 protein. The table has roughly 340,000 distinct CDR3 sequences, 20% to 25% seen once; the top ten hold around 20%. Sequenced input: PBMCs or a T cell subset sorted from them (not recorded which). The receptors were gathered from a man aged 18 to 29 who had mild COVID-19 (a few samples of this study predate the infection). Cell type and time point are not known.

The V call is TRBV7-2, the J call TRBJ2-4, with 7 nucleotides matching TRBD2. From germline, CDR1 is SGHTA and CDR2 FQGNSA. The CDR3 runs 14 residues. V trimming: 5 bases; J trimming: 5 bases; junction bases outside the gene matches: 6. The CDR3 spells CASSPAGLQNIQYF. CDR3 nucleotides: TGTGCCAGCAGCCCAGCGGGACTCCAAAACATTCAGTACTTC.

The chain is built from TRBV28 and TRBJ1-4; D is ambiguous. Germline loops: CDR1 MDHEN, CDR2 SYDVKM. V lost 2 bases to trimming and J lost 8 bases, with 15 bases between them. There are 15 residues in the CDR3. The CDR3 sequence: CASSLLDSGNEKLFF. In nucleotides, the CDR3 is TGTGCCAGCAGTTTACTGGACTCGGGGAACGAAAAACTGTTTTTT.

V is TRBV18 and J is TRBJ1-2; the D is unclear. The germline V gene encodes CDR1 KGHSH and CDR2 LQKENI. The CDR3 covers 14 residues. V gave up 0 bases and J gave up 4 bases, with 9 bases separating them. The CDR3: CASSPPANFYGYTF. The DNA for the CDR3 is TGTGCCAGCTCACCACCGGCGAATTTCTATGGCTACACCTTC.

This sequence joins TRBV20-1 and TRBJ2-2; D is possibly TRBD2 (6 bases). There are 15 residues in the CDR3. Germline V CDR1 and CDR2: DFQATT, SNEGSKA (reference sequence). V was shortened by 6 bases and J by 1 base, with 15 bases between the two germline ends. In DNA form, the CDR3 reads TGCAGTGCGTACCGTCTAGCGTTGAACACCGGGGAGCTGTTTTTT. The encoded protein is CSAYRLALNTGELFF.

The V call is TRBV10-1, the J call TRBJ2-7, with 10 positions matching TRBD1. Per the germline V gene, CDR1 is WNHNN and CDR2 is SYGVQD (reference sequence). The ends lost 4 bases at V and 2 bases at J; junction bases unmatched: 5. There are 15 residues in the CDR3. CDR3 amino acids: CASSGWTGGTYEQYF. CDR3 bases: TGCGCCAGCAGTGGGTGGACAGGGGGGACCTACGAGCAGTACTTC.

The chain employs TRBV7-9 and TRBJ2-7, with 11 bases aligning to TRBD2. The CDR3 extends over 15 amino acids. The V segment lost 6 bases and the J segment 1 base; nucleotides outside the gene matches: 5. Germline-derived CDR1 and CDR2 are SEHNR and FQNEAQ (reference sequence). In nucleotides, the CDR3 is TGTGCCAGCAGTCTGGGACTAGCGGTGTCCTACGAGCAGTACGTC. As protein: CASSLGLAVSYEQYV.

This clonotype turned up a few times. The V and J genes are TRBV20-1 and TRBJ2-2, with a possible D match to TRBD1 (5 bases). The germline V gene has CDR1 DFQATT and CDR2 SNEGSKA (reference sequence). The CDR3 is 14 residues long. Trimming shortened V by 0 bases and J by 4 bases, and 9 bases separated the two germline ends. The CDR3 loop is CSARDLGLTGELFF. DNA for the CDR3: TGCAGTGCTAGAGATCTGGGGCTCACCGGGGAGCTGTTTTTT.

This clonotype turned up a few times. The V call is TRBV28, the J call TRBJ2-5; weak D call: TRBD2 (5 bases). With 2 bases removed from V and 5 bases from J, the gap between germline ends came to 9 bases. Germline V gives CDR1 MDHEN, CDR2 SYDVKM. The CDR3 contains 13 residues. CDR3 in DNA: TGTGCCAGCAGTTTAAGTTGGGAGGAGACCCAGTACTTC. Translation: CASSLSWEETQYF.

This clonotype was detected ten times or more. The chain uses TRBV27 and TRBJ2-2; 10 nucleotides align to TRBD1. The length of the CDR3 is 16 residues. The V gene end was trimmed by 2 bases and the J gene end by 4 bases; junction bases not matched to a gene: 4. Germline values: CDR1 MNHEY, CDR2 SMNVEV (reference sequence). As DNA, the CDR3 is TGTGCCAGCAGTTTACCGGGACAGGGGTCCACCGGGGAGCTGTTTTTT. As protein: CASSLPGQGSTGELFF.

In its sample, this clonotype was seen a few times. The chain has TRBV7-2 and TRBJ1-1; the D gene is possibly TRBD1 (5 bases). This CDR3 is built from 15 residues. V was clipped by 2 bases and J by 4 bases, with 14 bases between them. Germline V gene sequence: CDR1 SGHTA, CDR2 FQGNSA. The CDR3 sequence: CASSLRGVFSTEAFF. The CDR3 DNA sequence: TGTGCCAGCAGCTTACGAGGGGTTTTTAGCACTGAAGCTTTCTTT.

The CDR3 sequence is CASSYSAGIEQYV. CDR3 nucleotide sequence: TGTGCCAGCAGTTACTCGGCAGGGATCGAGCAGTACGTC. The gene calls are TRBV6-2 or TRBV6-3 and TRBJ2-7; tentatively, D is TRBD1 (5 bases). From germline, CDR1 is MNHEY and CDR2 SVGEGT. V was pared by 0 bases and J by 6 bases, with 9 bases between. The CDR3 has 13 residues.

The J gene is TRBJ1-4, the V gene TRBV7-8; 9 bases are shared with TRBD1. J lost 8 bases, V lost 0 bases, and 7 bases had no gene match. The CDR3 has 16 residues. The germline CDR1 and CDR2 sequences are SGHVS and FQNEAQ. CDR3 region: CASSLANRGRGEKLFF. The CDR3 region has the DNA TGTGCCAGCAGCTTAGCAAACAGGGGGCGCGGGGAAAAACTGTTTTTT.